In this sample, the clone carrying this T cell receptor beta chain turned up a few times. As yet, its antigen is unknown. The CDR3 length is 15 residues. V lost 2 bases, J lost 3 bases, and 14 bases lay in between. Germline V gives CDR1 MNHNS, CDR2 SASEGT. RNA totalling about 0.45 to 1 ug underwent reverse transcription with random hexamers. Amplification of TCR beta CDR3 spanned 54 Vbeta and 13 Jbeta via immunoSEQ multiplex PCR. From the immunoSEQ multiplex PCR reads, TCRdb called clonotypes with MiXCR, one entry per CDR3 protein. The sample carries approximately 100,000 distinct CDR3 sequences, 80% to 95% recorded once. The sample originates from a study of CD8 T cells in Susac syndrome. Study-wide results and caveats: TCR sequencing and HLA analysis covered a relatively small number of individuals.

Sequencing of TCR beta drew on CD8+ and CD4+ T cells from blood. Bulk CD8+ and CD4+ cells came from magnetic negative isolation; CD8+ TEMRA by FACS. This sequence originates from a human donor in good health. The sequencing input was CD8+ T cells from PBMCs. The chain recombines TRBV6-1 with TRBJ2-7; D gene ambiguous. CDR3 sequence reads: CASSESPRTFYEQYF. DNA for the CDR3: TGTGCCAGCAGTGAATCTCCCAGGACCTTCTACGAGCAGTACTTC.